These 16 T cell receptor beta chains share one sample of origin, sequenced in a study of regulatory T cells in long-lasting Graves disease. CDR3-region Arm-PCR and iRepertoire HTBI primers produced the TCR beta libraries. TCRdb re-derived calls from the multiplex PCR reads in MiXCR, one entry per CDR3 protein. The sample holds roughly 380,000 distinct CDR3 sequences, roughly a sixth seen once. The time point was: newly diagnosed GD, antithyroid drugs for less than 3 months. Extracted PBMC RNA gave rise to the TCR library. This material consisted of peripheral blood mononuclear cells (PBMCs), taken at new diagnosis, from a patient treated with antithyroid drugs. The receptor set was obtained from a female donor with Graves disease.

This clonotype was counted ten times or more. For the CDR3, the DNA is TGTGCCACGACACTACACGCGAACACCGGGGAGCTGTTTTTT. Translating gives CATTLHANTGELFF. V gene TRBV2 combines with J gene TRBJ2-2; D call uncertain. Germline V gene lookup returns CDR1 SNHLY and CDR2 FYNNEI. V was shortened by 10 bases and J by 0 bases, with 12 bases between the two germline ends. The CDR3 spans 14 residues.

This clonotype was found many times. One junction end does not reproduce the germline sequence, and a read error may be involved. The chain recombines TRBV12-3 or TRBV12-4 with TRBJ1-1; D possibly corresponds to TRBD1 (5 bases). This CDR3 region has 14 residues. CDR3: CASSPAGVNTEAFF. The CDR3 DNA is TGTGCCAGCAGCCCGGCGGGGGTGAATACTGAAGCTTTCTTT.

The chain is built from TRBV6-1 and TRBJ1-2, with no clear D. This CDR3 comprises 15 residues. The germline V and J ends were trimmed by 10 bases and 3 bases, with 21 bases remaining between them. CDR1 MNHNS and CDR2 SASEGT come from the germline V gene. The CDR3 nucleotides are TGTGCCAACCTGACACGGTGGATCGGGGACTATGGCTACACCTTC. The encoded protein is CANLTRWIGDYGYTF.

This clonotype has ten or more counts. The chain employs TRBV11-2 and TRBJ2-4; 7 bases align to TRBD1. The CDR3 spans 14 residues. From germline, CDR1 is SGHAT and CDR2 FQNNGV. The V segment lost 5 bases and the J segment 6 bases; nucleotides outside the gene matches: 7. CDR3 bases: TGTGCCAGCAGCCGGAACAGGGGAATAAACATTCAGTACTTC. Translation: CASSRNRGINIQYF.

The gene calls are TRBV7-2 and TRBJ2-4; 11 nucleotides agree with TRBD2. This CDR3 spans 16 amino acids. Germline values: CDR1 SGHTA, CDR2 FQGNSA. Unmatched junction bases numbered 3, after V lost 4 bases and J lost 1 base. CDR3 sequence reads: CASSSLAGVAKNIQYF. The CDR3 DNA reads as TGTGCCAGCAGCTCACTAGCGGGAGTTGCCAAAAACATTCAGTACTTC.

This clonotype was seen a handful of times. The chain combines TRBV5-1 with TRBJ2-5; TRBD2 aligns across 12 bases. The CDR3 is 17 residues long. The J segment lost 5 bases and the V segment lost 0 bases, leaving 8 bases of the junction unmatched. Germline V gene sequence: CDR1 SGHRS, CDR2 YFSETQ. CDR3 protein: CASSLAETSGSQETQYF. The CDR3 nucleotides read TGCGCCAGCAGCTTGGCCGAGACTAGCGGGAGTCAGGAGACCCAGTACTTC.

This clonotype was counted many times. The V call is TRBV5-5, the J call TRBJ2-7; D might be TRBD1 (6 bases). Germline assignment: CDR1 SGHKS and CDR2 YYEKEE (reference sequence). This CDR3 is built from 17 residues. The V gene lost 2 bases and the J gene lost 0 bases, with 18 bases spanning the gap. CDR3 in amino acids: CASSLTFSGASSYEQYF. The CDR3 DNA reads TGTGCCAGCAGCTTAACCTTTTCAGGGGCCAGCTCCTACGAGCAGTACTTC.

The sample holds many counts of this clonotype. V is TRBV20-1 and J is TRBJ1-3; tentative D call: TRBD1 (6 bases). Trimming left V 6 bases short and J 0 bases short, with 15 bases between. Germline loops: CDR1 DFQATT, CDR2 SNEGSKA (reference sequence). There are 15 residues in the CDR3. This CDR3 is CSALRGGSSGNTIYF. DNA for the CDR3: TGCAGTGCCTTAAGGGGGGGTTCCTCTGGAAACACCATATATTTT.

This chain links TRBV7-9 with TRBJ2-3; D might be TRBD2 (6 bases). The CDR3 runs to 15 residues. Germline V gives CDR1 SEHNR, CDR2 FQNEAQ (reference sequence). The V gene lost 4 bases and the J gene lost 1 base, with 12 bases spanning the gap. CDR3 in DNA: TGTGCCAGCAGCTCCGGGACTCACCGCACAGATACGCAGTATTTT. It encodes CASSSGTHRTDTQYF.

This clonotype was recorded a few times. This rearrangement joins TRBV20-1 to TRBJ1-2, with unresolved D. The CDR3 runs to 12 residues. Trimming stripped 1 base from V and 1 base from J, with 4 bases between. Germline CDR1 is DFQATT and CDR2 is SNEGSKA (reference sequence). Here the CDR3 reads CSARALNYGYTF. CDR3 in DNA: TGCAGTGCTAGAGCGCTTAACTATGGCTACACCTTC.

This clonotype appeared many times. The V gene is TRBV4-3, the J gene TRBJ2-2; 7 nucleotides align to TRBD1. CDR1 is LGHNA and CDR2 is YSLEER in the germline V gene. Losses at the gene ends were 4 bases for V and 2 bases for J; bases not matched to a gene: 1. The CDR3 totals 14 residues. The CDR3 bases are TGCGCCAGCAGCCGGACAGGAAACACCGGGGAGCTGTTTTTT. Translated, it gives CASSRTGNTGELFF.

This clonotype was observed a handful of times. The chain couples TRBV5-5 to TRBJ2-1; D is possibly TRBD2 (6 bases). In germline, CDR1 is SGHKS, CDR2 YYEKEE (reference sequence). V lost 4 bases and J 7 bases, leaving 21 bases between the germline ends. The CDR3 is made up of 16 amino acids. The CDR3 sequence: CASSLTDRARGNEQFF. The DNA for the CDR3 is TGTGCCAGCAGCCTGACCGACAGAGCCCGGGGGAATGAGCAGTTCTTC.

The genes are TRBV7-2 and TRBJ1-2, with a weak D call TRBD1 (5 bases). Germline V gene sequence: CDR1 SGHTA, CDR2 FQGNSA. The V and J ends lost 11 bases and 2 bases respectively, with 15 bases between them. The CDR3 loop spans 13 amino acids. This CDR3 reads CACSGDGNYGYTF. CDR3 nucleotides: TGTGCCTGCTCTGGGGACGGGAACTATGGCTACACCTTC. The full variable domain, its missing parts supplied by reference TRBV7-2 and TRBJ1-2, is GAGVSQSPSNKVTEKGKDVELRCDPISGHTALYWYRQSLGQGLEFLIYFQGNSAPDKSGLPSDRFSAERTGGSVSTLTIQRTQQEDSAVYLCACSGDGNYGYTFGSGTRLTVV.

In this sample, this clonotype turned up many times. J is TRBJ1-2 and V is TRBV30; weak D call: TRBD1 (5 bases). Germline V gene lookup returns CDR1 GTSNPN and CDR2 SVGIG (reference sequence). CDR3 length: 13 residues. V was cut by 2 bases and J by 5 bases, with 12 bases left in between. CDR3 protein: CAWSFGASYGYTF. As DNA, the CDR3 is TGTGCCTGGAGTTTTGGGGCGTCGTATGGCTACACCTTC.

The chain employs TRBV27 and TRBJ1-1; D is possibly TRBD1 (5 bases). Between the trimmed V and J ends, which lost 5 bases and 1 base, there was a span of 8 bases. The germline gives CDR1 MNHEY, CDR2 SMNVEV (reference sequence). This CDR3 contains 13 residues. This CDR3 reads CASSVQENTEAFF. CDR3 DNA: TGTGCCAGCAGTGTACAGGAGAACACTGAAGCTTTCTTT.

This clonotype came up many times. The rearrangement joins TRBV27 to TRBJ2-1; 8 bases map to TRBD2. Germline V gives CDR1 MNHEY, CDR2 SMNVEV (reference sequence). The length of the CDR3 is 14 residues. J gave up 7 bases and V 5 bases, and 7 bases lay outside the gene matches. CDR3 DNA sequence: TGTGCCAGCAGTGGAGATAGCGGGATAAATGAGCAGTTCTTC. Translated, it gives CASSGDSGINEQFF.